Each of the 7 T cell receptor beta chains below was sequenced from the same sample in a study of blood T cell repertoires in COVID-19. The method was immunoSEQ multiplex PCR; TCRdb's version includes in-frame clones alone and lacks a portion of them. In the table there are roughly 360,000 clones, roughly 90% of which are singletons. The sequencing sample was made of PBMCs or T cells enriched from blood (not recorded which). The receptors stem from a woman in her 30s with acute COVID-19.

This clone appeared once. The genes are TRBV24-1 and TRBJ1-2; 10 bases are shared with TRBD1. The CDR3 loop spans 15 amino acids. Germline CDR1 KGHDR, CDR2 SFDVKD. Unmatched junction bases numbered 7, after V lost 4 bases and J lost 6 bases. The CDR3 DNA reads as TGTGCCACCAGTGACCCCGGGACAGGGGAGGATGGCTACACCTTC. The encoded protein is CATSDPGTGEDGYTF.

This chain links TRBV19 with TRBJ1-1; D gene unclear. V lost 7 bases, J lost 1 base, and 7 bases lay in between. Germline V lookup: CDR1 LNHDA, CDR2 SQIVND (reference sequence). This CDR3 is 12 amino acids long. The CDR3 DNA reads as TGTGCCAGTACCCGACAGAACACTGAAGCTTTCTTT. It codes for CASTRQNTEAFF.

The gene calls are TRBV3-1 (or the pseudogene TRBV3-2) and TRBJ2-7; the D gene is possibly TRBD1 (6 bases). Germline CDR1 is LGHDT and CDR2 is YNNKEL (reference sequence). The CDR3 runs to 15 residues. Trimming took off 7 bases at V and 2 bases at J, with 18 bases between the two ends. The CDR3 DNA is TGTGCCAGCAAGTTTGGGACAAGGGAAACCTACGAGCAGTACTTC. This gives the protein CASKFGTRETYEQYF.

The chain has TRBV6-1 and TRBJ2-1; D possibly corresponds to TRBD1 (7 bases). This CDR3 has 15 residues. Deletions cut 5 bases from V and 0 bases from J, with 11 bases between. In germline, CDR1 is MNHNS, CDR2 SASEGT. The CDR3 DNA is TGTGCCAGCAGTTCAGGGGGGAGCTCCTACAATGAGCAGTTCTTC. Protein sequence: CASSSGGSSYNEQFF.

The chain couples TRBV3-1 (or the pseudogene TRBV3-2) to TRBJ1-3, with D hard to call. Deletions cut 1 base from V and 7 bases from J, with 11 bases between. The germline V gene has CDR1 LGHDT and CDR2 YNNKEL (reference sequence). This CDR3 region has 14 residues. The CDR3 here is CASSQGGAGNTIYF. The CDR3, as DNA: TGTGCCAGCAGCCAAGGTGGCGCGGGTAACACCATATATTTT.

This chain's CDR3 is CATRGYNEQFF. The CDR3, as DNA: TGTGCCACCCGAGGCTACAATGAGCAGTTCTTC. The chain couples TRBV24-1 to TRBJ2-1, with no clear D. Germline V CDR1 and CDR2: KGHDR, SFDVKD. Trimming left V 9 bases short and J 3 bases short, with 5 bases between. CDR3 length equals 11 residues.

This clone was seen once. The chain carries TRBV7-2 and TRBJ1-4; 11 bases map to TRBD1. Germline assignment: CDR1 SGHTA and CDR2 FQGNSA. V dropped 1 base and J dropped 3; count of bases not matched to a gene: 1. The CDR3 consists of 16 residues. In DNA, the CDR3 is TGTGCCAGCAGCTTAGGGGACAGGGGGGCTAATGAAAAACTGTTTTTT. It is translated as CASSLGDRGANEKLFF.